This note documents a single T cell receptor (beta chain) sequence. The antigen is undetermined. Second-dose intervals near 4 or 12 weeks were combined. The sample originates from a study of T cell responses to AZD1222 COVID-19 vaccine. Overall study results and limits: Donors were largely white British and mainly female; clonal diversity was possibly underestimated. All repertoire sampling was performed exclusively after the peak T cell response. Close to half of all spike-specific TCRs reportedly target regions of the variants that are unmutated.

Assay: immunoSEQ multiplex PCR; the TCRdb copy retains only in-frame clones and omits some. This repertoire shows 75,000 to 80,000 clones, roughly 88% found once; its top ten account for roughly 1.4%. This sample comprised peripheral blood, obtained 28 days after the second AZD1222 dose. This sequence was found in an adult who received the AZD1222 COVID-19 vaccine.

CDR3 DNA sequence: TGTGCCAGCAGCCGAGATCTTAACGGTCGGTTCTTC. This gives the protein CASSRDLNGRFF. The V gene is TRBV3-1 (or the pseudogene TRBV3-2), the J gene TRBJ2-1; D remains unclear. The CDR3 consists of 12 residues. The V and J ends lost 4 bases and 15 bases respectively, with 16 bases between them. The germline V gene encodes CDR1 LGHDT and CDR2 YNNKEL (reference sequence).